The rows below give T cell receptor beta chains drawn from one sample of a study of blood T cell repertoires in COVID-19. Sequencing used immunoSEQ multiplex PCR; TCRdb keeps in-frame clones, though not all of them. The sample yields more than 200,000 clones, 87% seen once. The sequenced sample consisted of PBMCs or T cells enriched from blood (not recorded which). These receptors were obtained from a man aged 25 to 40 who had recovered from COVID-19. The CDR3 runs from the conserved cysteine through the conserved F or W. Each record gives: V gene, J gene, D gene, clone size, CDR3 DNA, CDR3 protein. The D gene is left open where the match is weak. Size is stated for part of the rows, as once, few or many counts, or as a class when the clone is expanded.

TRBV3-1/TRBV3-2,TRBJ2-2,-,-,TGTGCCAGCAGCCAATATCGCGGCTCAAACACCGGGGAGCTGTTTTTT,CASSQYRGSNTGELFF
TRBV28,TRBJ2-2,-,-,TGTGCCAGCAGCTGGATAAGCGCCGCGAACACCGGGGAGCTGTTTTTT,CASSWISAANTGELFF
TRBV30,TRBJ2-5,TRBD2,-,TGTGCCTGGAGTCCGACGACTAGCGGGAGAGGAGAGACCCAGTACTTC,CAWSPTTSGRGETQYF
TRBV7-8,TRBJ2-3,TRBD2,-,TGTGCCAGTAGCCATCCGGGGGGGCCTGAGTATTTT,CASSHPGGPEYF
TRBV5-1,TRBJ2-1,TRBD2,-,TGCGCCAGCAGATGGGACCCTAGCGGGAGCCCTACCTACAATGAGCAGTTCTTC,CASRWDPSGSPTYNEQFF
TRBV3-1/TRBV3-2,TRBJ1-2,TRBD1,-,TGTGCCAGCAGCCATTACGGGACAGGATATGGCTACACCTTC,CASSHYGTGYGYTF
TRBV7-2,TRBJ1-5,-,-,TGTGCCAGCAGCTTAGTTGGACTTGGGTTGCAGCCCCAGCATTTT,CASSLVGLGLQPQHF
TRBV7-9,TRBJ1-1,-,-,TGTGCCAGCAGCTTAGCCCTTGGGGGGGTCACTGAAGCTTTCTTT,CASSLALGGVTEAFF
TRBV13,TRBJ2-1,TRBD2,-,TGTGCCAGCAGCTCACCGGGGCTAGCGGACCCCGCCGGGAATGAGCAGTTCTTC,CASSSPGLADPAGNEQFF
TRBV7-3,TRBJ2-1,-,-,TGTGCCAGCAGCTTAGGCGGACAGAACAATGAGCAGTTCTTC,CASSLGGQNNEQFF
TRBV27,TRBJ2-7,TRBD2,-,TGTGCCAGCAGTCCGGGGACTAGCGGGACCTACGAGCAGTACTTC,CASSPGTSGTYEQYF
TRBV4-1,TRBJ1-2,-,-,TGCGCCAGCAGCCCTATCGGGAGGGAATTGGCTAACTATGGCTACACCTTC,CASSPIGRELANYGYTF
TRBV6-5,TRBJ1-6,-,-,TGTGCCAGCAGTTATGGCGGCCCAGGGTTGGGTTCACCCCTCCACTTT,CASSYGGPGLGSPLHF
TRBV25-1,TRBJ2-1,-,-,TGTGCCAGCAGTGAGGAGGGCAGGCTCTACAATGAGCAGTTCTTC,CASSEEGRLYNEQFF
TRBV14,TRBJ2-1,-,-,TGTGCCAGCAGCCAAGATTCGGGATGGAATGAGCAGTTCTTC,CASSQDSGWNEQFF
TRBV7-4,TRBJ1-5,-,few,TGCGCCACCAGCCACGGATACGGGGGGGGGAGCAATCAGCCCCAGCATTTT,CATSHGYGGGSNQPQHF
TRBV24-1,TRBJ2-7,-,-,TGTGCCACCAGTGTCGTACAGATCTACGAGCAGTACTTC,CATSVVQIYEQYF
TRBV19,TRBJ1-2,TRBD1,few,TGTGCCAGTTCCCGGGACAGGGCAAAACACTATGGCTACACCTTC,CASSRDRAKHYGYTF
TRBV6-1,TRBJ1-2,TRBD1,-,TGTGCCAGCAGTGAAGCGGGACAGGGGTATGGCTACACCTTC,CASSEAGQGYGYTF
TRBV7-3,TRBJ2-5,-,few,TGTGCCAGCAGCTTAAACCAACAGGGAACCCAGTACTTC,CASSLNQQGTQYF
TRBV28,TRBJ1-1,TRBD1,-,TGTGCCAGCAGGACAAAAGGGGGCAGGGATATCTTT,CASRTKGGRDIF
TRBV29-1,TRBJ2-7,-,-,TGCAGCGTTGACGGGGATACAGAGCAGTACTTC,CSVDGDTEQYF